These T cell receptor beta chains were read from a single sample in a study of CD4+ T cells in melanoma. TCRdb's copy holds only in-frame clones and misses some; the assay was immunoSEQ multiplex PCR. The sample includes around 9,500 clones, around two thirds of them seen just once. The sequencing input was tumor tissue. All receptors come from a human donor with melanoma. CDR3s include the opening cysteine and the closing phenylalanine or tryptophan. Each record gives: CDR3 DNA, CDR3 protein, J gene, V gene, D gene, clone size. The D gene is left open where the match is weak. Clone size is given for some rows only: seen once, a few or many times, or a class if the clone is expanded.

DNA: TGCGCCAGCAGCTTGGTTCAGGGGAATGAAAAACTGTTTTTT; CDR3: CASSLVQGNEKLFF; J: TRBJ1-4; V: TRBV5-1; D: .; size: .
DNA: TGTGCCAGCAGACTTCCCGGGGATGGGCAGCCCCAGCATTTT; CDR3: CASRLPGDGQPQHF; J: TRBJ1-5; V: TRBV6-6; D: .; size: .
DNA: TGCGCCAGCAGCCCCCGGGCTGGGAGCTCCTACAATGAGCAGTTCTTC; CDR3: CASSPRAGSSYNEQFF; J: TRBJ2-1; V: TRBV5-1; D: .; size: .
DNA: TGTGCCAGCAGCTCCTCCGGACAGGGGAAAGATGGCTACACCTTC; CDR3: CASSSSGQGKDGYTF; J: TRBJ1-2; V: TRBV6-5; D: TRBD1; size: few
DNA: TGTGCCAGCAGCAAACGACAGGGGGCTACTAGCACAGATACGCAGTATTTT; CDR3: CASSKRQGATSTDTQYF; J: TRBJ2-3; V: TRBV9; D: TRBD1; size: .
DNA: TGTGCCAGCAGCTTGGGTTCTGGGGGAAGGGCAACTAATGAAAAACTGTTTTTT; CDR3: CASSLGSGGRATNEKLFF; J: TRBJ1-4; V: TRBV5-5; D: .; size: .
DNA: TGTGCCAGCAGCTTGAGGAACATGAACACTGAAGCTTTCTTT; CDR3: CASSLRNMNTEAFF; J: TRBJ1-1; V: TRBV7-9; D: .; size: once
DNA: TGTGCCAGCAGCTCTAGCTCAGCGGGAGGTTACAATGAGCAGTTCTTC; CDR3: CASSSSSAGGYNEQFF; J: TRBJ2-1; V: TRBV7-2; D: TRBD2; size: .
DNA: TGTGCCAGCAGTGAACTCCCAAGGGGAACCCAGCCCCAGCATTTT; CDR3: CASSELPRGTQPQHF; J: TRBJ1-5; V: TRBV6-1; D: .; size: few
DNA: TGCGCCAGCGGGTCGGGGCTGGGGAATCCCTACGAGCAGTACTTC; CDR3: CASGSGLGNPYEQYF; J: TRBJ2-7; V: TRBV5-1; D: .; size: .
DNA: TGTGCCAGCAGCTTAGGACGGAACAATCAGCCCCAGCATTTT; CDR3: CASSLGRNNQPQHF; J: TRBJ1-5; V: TRBV7-2; D: .; size: .
DNA: TGTGCCAGCAGCCAAGCACACCGGACAGGGCTTGGGGGAGAAGCTTTCTTT; CDR3: CASSQAHRTGLGGEAFF; J: TRBJ1-1; V: TRBV14; D: TRBD1; size: .
DNA: TGCGCCAGCAGTGATTCCTACGAGCAGTACTTC; CDR3: CASSDSYEQYF; J: TRBJ2-7; V: TRBV10-2; D: .; size: few
DNA: TGTGCCAGCAGCTTGAAATACGAGCAGTACTTC; CDR3: CASSLKYEQYF; J: TRBJ2-7; V: TRBV7-8; D: .; size: few
DNA: TGTGCCAGCAGTTACTCAGACAGGAACACCGGGGAGCTGTTTTTT; CDR3: CASSYSDRNTGELFF; J: TRBJ2-2; V: TRBV6-5; D: .; size: .
DNA: TGTGCCAGCAGCTTGTTCCGGACAGGGCGTACGGATGAGCAGTTCTTC; CDR3: CASSLFRTGRTDEQFF; J: TRBJ2-1; V: TRBV5-6; D: TRBD1; size: once
DNA: TGTGCCAGTAGCCTATCGAGGGAAGCTGGAAACACCATATATTTT; CDR3: CASSLSREAGNTIYF; J: TRBJ1-3; V: TRBV19; D: .; size: .
DNA: TGTGCCAGCAGCTTACGCCTAGCGAATGAGCAGTTCTTC; CDR3: CASSLRLANEQFF; J: TRBJ2-1; V: TRBV7-2; D: .; size: .
DNA: TGTGCCAGCAAAGGGGGAGGTGGCTACACCTTC; CDR3: CASKGGGGYTF; J: TRBJ1-2; V: TRBV2; D: .; size: .
DNA: TGTGCCAGCAGCCCCGGACAGGGCCGAGAAAAACTGTTTTTT; CDR3: CASSPGQGREKLFF; J: TRBJ1-4; V: TRBV9; D: TRBD1; size: .
DNA: TGTGCCAGCAGTTACCGCGGGGGGGCTTCAGATACGCAGTATTTT; CDR3: CASSYRGGASDTQYF; J: TRBJ2-3; V: TRBV6-6; D: TRBD2; size: medium-sized
DNA: TGTGCCACTCAATCAGCAGGCGCTGCCTCTAACTATGGCTACACCTTC; CDR3: CATQSAGAASNYGYTF; J: TRBJ1-2; V: TRBV6-6; D: .; size: .
DNA: TGTGCCAGCAGCTTAGCCGGTGCTAACTATGGCTACACCTTC; CDR3: CASSLAGANYGYTF; J: TRBJ1-2; V: TRBV11-2; D: .; size: .
DNA: TGCGCCAGCAGATTCGATCTCCGGGCCCCGGGAGATACGCAGTATTTT; CDR3: CASRFDLRAPGDTQYF; J: TRBJ2-3; V: TRBV5-1; D: .; size: .
DNA: TGCGCCAGCAGCCTCCGTCCAGACACCGGGGAGCTGTTTTTT; CDR3: CASSLRPDTGELFF; J: TRBJ2-2; V: TRBV5-1; D: .; size: .
DNA: TGCGCCAGCAGCTCCGGGACAGGGTTCATAAATCAGCCCCAGCATTTT; CDR3: CASSSGTGFINQPQHF; J: TRBJ1-5; V: TRBV5-1; D: TRBD1; size: .
DNA: TGTGCCAGCAGCCAAGAGTCCAGCTTCGGGGAGCTGTTTTTT; CDR3: CASSQESSFGELFF; J: TRBJ2-2; V: TRBV4-2; D: .; size: .
DNA: TGTGCCAGCAGTGGACAGCGGAGCTCCTACAATGAGCAGTTCTTC; CDR3: CASSGQRSSYNEQFF; J: TRBJ2-1; V: TRBV2; D: .; size: few
DNA: TGCGCCAGCAGCTTCTCTGGACAGAGCAATCAGCCCCAGCATTTT; CDR3: CASSFSGQSNQPQHF; J: TRBJ1-5; V: TRBV5-1; D: .; size: .
DNA: TGTGCCAGCAGCCCCAGAGCGGGGGGGCTGGTCGGGGAGCTGTTTTTT; CDR3: CASSPRAGGLVGELFF; J: TRBJ2-2; V: TRBV7-9; D: TRBD2; size: .
DNA: TGCAGCGTTGCGGGCGTCTCCTTGAACACTGAAGCTTTCTTT; CDR3: CSVAGVSLNTEAFF; J: TRBJ1-1; V: TRBV29-1; D: .; size: .
DNA: TGTGCCAGCAGCTTAGGGTCCGAGTTAAACACCATATATTTT; CDR3: CASSLGSELNTIYF; J: TRBJ1-3; V: TRBV11-2; D: .; size: .
DNA: TGCGCCAGCAGCTTGTCCGGTGACGGCGGCCCCCAGCATTTT; CDR3: CASSLSGDGGPQHF; J: TRBJ1-5; V: TRBV5-1; D: .; size: .
DNA: TGCGCCAGCAGCTTGGAGGGGGTTGGAAACACCATATATTTT; CDR3: CASSLEGVGNTIYF; J: TRBJ1-3; V: TRBV5-1; D: .; size: .
DNA: TGTGCCAGCGCGGGGACTAGCGGGGAAGAGACCCAGTACTTC; CDR3: CASAGTSGEETQYF; J: TRBJ2-5; V: TRBV2; D: TRBD2; size: .
DNA: TGTGCCAGCAGGAAGGCGCGGGGGGCGGGGCAGGAGACCCAGTACTTC; CDR3: CASRKARGAGQETQYF; J: TRBJ2-5; V: TRBV6-4; D: TRBD2; size: .
DNA: TGTGCCAGCAGCTTAGACCCCTTTGCACCGCCCCAGCATTTT; CDR3: CASSLDPFAPPQHF; J: TRBJ1-5; V: TRBV7-8; D: .; size: .
DNA: TGTGCCACCAGCAGAGACGGCAGGGAGGGACTCCTCGACGAGCAGTACTTC; CDR3: CATSRDGREGLLDEQYF; J: TRBJ2-7; V: TRBV15; D: TRBD2; size: .
DNA: TGTGCCAGCAGCTCCAGACTAGCGGGGGGGTTAGATACGCAGTATTTT; CDR3: CASSSRLAGGLDTQYF; J: TRBJ2-3; V: TRBV7-9; D: TRBD2; size: .
DNA: TGTGCCAGCAGTTTTTGGGGGGAGAGTGGCTACACCTTC; CDR3: CASSFWGESGYTF; J: TRBJ1-2; V: TRBV27; D: .; size: .
DNA: TGCGCCAGCAGCCTGAGTTTAGCGGGGAGCACAGATACGCAGTATTTT; CDR3: CASSLSLAGSTDTQYF; J: TRBJ2-3; V: TRBV5-1; D: TRBD2; size: .
DNA: TGCAGCGTTGAGGCAGCTTTCTTT; CDR3: CSVEAAFF; J: TRBJ1-1; V: TRBV29-1; D: .; size: .